These 2 T cell receptor beta chains were all obtained from the same sample, sequenced in a study of cytomegalovirus exposure and HLA in healthy donors. Produced via immunoSEQ multiplex PCR; TCRdb's table is partial and in-frame only. Of tens of thousands of clones in the sample, about 96% were seen once. The source material was PBMCs. Receptors originate from a man younger than 35 in good health and CMV-seropositive.

The rearrangement links TRBV7-8 to TRBJ2-1; 9 bases line up with TRBD2. The V and J ends lost 0 bases and 8 bases, in that order; junction bases with no gene match: 11. Germline CDR1 and CDR2: SGHVS and FQNEAQ. This CDR3 comprises 17 residues. CDR3 region: CASSLASFGGRGYEQFF. CDR3 in DNA: TGTGCCAGCAGCTTAGCTAGTTTTGGCGGGAGGGGGTATGAGCAGTTCTTC.

The chain recombines TRBV4-2 with TRBJ2-4, with unresolved D. The germline V gene encodes CDR1 LGHNA and CDR2 YNFKEQ. Trimming shortened V by 4 bases and J by 2 bases, and 6 bases separated the two germline ends. This CDR3 comprises 13 residues. CDR3 nucleotides: TGTGCCAGCAGCCCCTCTCCCAAAAACATTCAGTACTTC. Its translation is CASSPSPKNIQYF.